The 7 T cell receptor delta chains below come from one sample, sequenced in a study of Vδ1+ human thymocytes. Whole-study results and caveats: Thymic TRG and TRD repertoires appeared highly polyclonal, with Gaussian CDR3 length distributions.

Sequences come from RNA converted to cDNA by reverse transcription. CDR3 amplicons came from multiplex PCR with pooled V-gene forward and constant-region reverse primers. TCRdb reanalyzed the multiplex PCR reads using CATT. In the table there are over 45,000 delta-chain clones, approximately 16% of which are singletons. These receptors have no known antigen. What was sequenced was Vdelta1+ gamma-delta thymocytes from the thymus. Subset described: FACS-sorted CD3+ TCRalphabeta- TCRVdelta1+ TCRVdelta2- thymocytes. These receptors originate from a boy under two years old who had congenital heart surgery.

Within the sample, this clone is medium-sized. The chain combines TRDV2 with TRDJ1; D unresolved. V shed 0 bases and J shed 3 bases, with 28 bases lying between them. The CDR3 runs 20 residues. Germline CDR1 and CDR2: GEAIGNYY and EKD. This CDR3 is CACDTVVSWLTSLRSDKLIF. CDR3 in DNA: TGTGCCTGTGACACCGTGGTTTCGTGGCTTACCTCACTGAGGTCCGATAAACTCATCTTT.

This clone was detected only a few times. The chain employs TRDV1 and TRDJ1, with 7 bases that match TRDD2. The V segment lost 3 bases and the J segment 3 bases; nucleotides outside the gene matches: 25. The CDR3 runs to 21 residues. Germline CDR1 TSWWSYY, CDR2 QGS. This CDR3 is CALGEPIPTPCSGGYADKLIF. DNA of the CDR3: TGTGCTCTTGGGGAGCCAATTCCTACGCCCTGTTCGGGGGGGTACGCCGATAAACTCATCTTT.

This chain connects TRDV1 to TRDJ1, with 13 nucleotides matching TRDD3. The CDR3 covers 20 residues. V trimming: 0 bases; J trimming: 1 base; junction bases outside the gene matches: 11. The germline gives CDR1 TSWWSYY, CDR2 QGS. The CDR3 spells CALGELVPFTGGYATDKLIF. DNA of the CDR3: TGTGCTCTTGGGGAACTAGTCCCATTCACTGGGGGATACGCCACCGATAAACTCATCTTT.

The chain has TRDV1 and TRDJ1; D is perhaps TRDD2 (5 bases). The CDR3 is 18 residues long. V shed 2 bases and J shed 2 bases, with 21 bases lying between them. Germline V CDR1 and CDR2: TSWWSYY, QGS. The CDR3 reads CALGEVSLRRGPTDKLIF. In DNA, the CDR3 is TGTGCTCTTGGGGAAGTCTCCCTACGGCGGGGCCCGACCGATAAACTCATCTTT.

This clone has more than one count but fewer than ten. The chain is built from TRDV1 and TRDJ1, with 11 bases fitting TRDD3. Germline V CDR1 and CDR2: TSWWSYY, QGS. V lost 4 bases to trimming and J lost 8 bases; unmatched junction nucleotides: 12. CDR3 length: 16 residues. The CDR3 coding sequence is TGTGCTCTTGGGGTGCCCGTGGGGGATACGCTATGCAAACTCATCTTT. Protein: CALGVPVGDTLCKLIF.

The V and J genes are TRDV1 and TRDJ1; possibly TRDD2 or TRDD3 for D (9 bases each). This CDR3 region has 19 residues. V was shortened by 3 bases and J by 10 bases, with 33 bases between the two germline ends. Germline V gene sequence: CDR1 TSWWSYY, CDR2 QGS. CDR3 sequence reads: CALGDGLPTSPLGDRGLIF. The CDR3 DNA sequence: TGTGCTCTTGGGGACGGCCTTCCTACGTCGCCTTTGGGGGATAGGGGACTCATCTTT.

The chain has TRDV1 and TRDJ1; D remains unclear. The CDR3 spans 17 residues. Germline CDR1 is TSWWSYY and CDR2 is QGS. V dropped 7 bases and J dropped 0 bases, with 21 bases sitting between them. CDR3 residues: CALENLVGWTYTDKLIF. CDR3 DNA: TGTGCTCTTGAGAATCTAGTGGGCTGGACGTACACCGATAAACTCATCTTT.